This entry lists 17 T cell receptor beta chains sequenced from one sample in a study of T cells after yellow fever vaccination. TCRdb re-analysed the 5' RACE reads in MiXCR, keeping a single row per CDR3 protein. The sample lists just under 600,000 distinct CDR3 sequences, 13% occurring once. The source was PBMCs, collected on the day of the yellow fever booster vaccination. The source is a man aged 30 to 45 who received the YFV17D yellow fever vaccine.

The gene calls are TRBV6-1 and TRBJ1-2; 9 nucleotides align to TRBD1. The CDR3 spans 13 residues. V lost 4 bases and J lost 10; bases outside the gene matches: 7. Germline V gene sequence: CDR1 MNHNS, CDR2 SASEGT. The CDR3 protein is CASSAKGQGTYTF. CDR3 nucleotide sequence: TGTGCCAGCAGTGCCAAGGGACAGGGCACCTACACCTTC.

The rearrangement uses TRBV6-5 and TRBJ2-7; perhaps D is TRBD1 or TRBD2 (6 bases each). The V and J ends lost 8 bases and 7 bases respectively, with 15 bases between them. This CDR3 has 12 residues. Germline V gene lookup returns CDR1 MNHEY and CDR2 SVGAGI. CDR3 residues: CASRRGAREQYF. The CDR3 DNA reads TGTGCCAGCCGGAGGGGGGCTCGGGAGCAGTACTTC.

V usage is TRBV7-6 and J usage is TRBJ2-1; TRBD2 matches 7 bases. The CDR3 has 17 amino acids. The trim removed 0 bases at V and 9 bases at J, leaving 14 bases unmatched. In germline, CDR1 is SGHVS, CDR2 FNYEAQ. The CDR3 sequence is CASSLATTLGGWGEQFF. CDR3 DNA: TGTGCCAGCAGCTTAGCGACTACTCTCGGGGGGTGGGGTGAGCAGTTCTTC.

The chain has TRBV6-2 or TRBV6-3 and TRBJ2-6; the D is unclear. V was trimmed by 5 bases and J by 1 base, leaving 9 bases between them. This CDR3 has 15 residues. CDR1 MNHEY and CDR2 SVGEGT come from the germline V gene. The CDR3 is CASSVGPSGANVLTF. CDR3 bases: TGTGCCAGCAGTGTAGGCCCTTCTGGGGCCAACGTCCTGACTTTC.

This clonotype was seen once. V and J are TRBV20-1 and TRBJ2-2, with unresolved D. V was pared by 0 bases and J by 5 bases, with 16 bases between. In germline, CDR1 is DFQATT, CDR2 SNEGSKA (reference sequence). There are 16 residues in the CDR3. The CDR3 sequence is CSARDNKGSWTGELFF. CDR3 nucleotide sequence: TGCAGTGCTAGAGATAACAAGGGTAGTTGGACCGGGGAGCTGTTTTTT.

This clonotype was seen more than once but under ten times. This chain uses TRBV4-2 with TRBJ2-5; D not resolved. The CDR3 is 14 amino acids. Per germline, CDR1 LGHNA and CDR2 YNFKEQ. The V end lost 0 bases, the J end lost 5 bases, and 10 bases lay between the germline ends. The CDR3 DNA follows: TGTGCCAGCAGCCAAGATGGGAAGCACGAGACCCAGTACTTC. Protein sequence: CASSQDGKHETQYF.

This clonotype was seen a few times. This chain links TRBV12-3 or TRBV12-4 with TRBJ2-1, with a possible D match to TRBD2 (6 bases). V gave up 2 bases and J gave up 1 base, with 18 bases separating them. The CDR3 is made up of 18 amino acids. CDR3 in amino acids: CASSLLAWEEYSYNEQFF. The CDR3 DNA sequence: TGTGCCAGCAGTTTACTCGCTTGGGAGGAGTATTCCTACAATGAGCAGTTCTTC.

V gene TRBV18 combines with J gene TRBJ2-1; D call uncertain. This CDR3 comprises 11 residues. CDR1 is KGHSH and CDR2 is LQKENI in the germline V gene. V shed 7 bases and J shed 9 bases, with 10 bases lying between them. This chain's CDR3 is CASLPQREQFF. DNA of the CDR3: TGTGCCAGCTTACCCCAACGTGAGCAGTTCTTC.

Many counts were recorded for this clonotype. Germline is not matched at one junction end, which may reflect a read error. The gene calls are TRBV5-1 and TRBJ1-2, with 10 bases that match TRBD1. This CDR3 is 14 amino acids long. Per germline, CDR1 SGHRS and CDR2 YFSETQ. This CDR3 is CASRFGTGDYGYTF. For the CDR3, the DNA is TGCGCCAGCAGGTTCGGGACAGGGGACTACGGCTACACCTTC.

This rearrangement joins TRBV4-3 to TRBJ2-5; D is unclear. Germline assignment: CDR1 LGHNA and CDR2 YSLEER. The CDR3 contains 13 residues. The V and J ends lost 5 bases and 4 bases respectively, with 11 bases between them. The CDR3 region is CASSKVAGETQYF. The CDR3 DNA sequence: TGCGCCAGCAGCAAGGTGGCTGGAGAGACCCAGTACTTC.

This clonotype was detected only a few times. J is TRBJ1-6 and V is TRBV5-1, with D possibly being TRBD1 (6 bases). V was cut by 4 bases and J by 3 bases, with 8 bases left in between. Germline values: CDR1 SGHRS, CDR2 YFSETQ. The CDR3 totals 14 residues. The CDR3 protein is CASSEDSYNSPLHF. DNA of the CDR3: TGCGCCAGCAGCGAGGACAGCTATAATTCACCCCTCCACTTT.

This clonotype appeared a few times. The CDR3 here is CASLRGNEQFF. The CDR3 DNA reads TGTGCCAGCCTAAGAGGCAATGAGCAGTTCTTC. V usage is TRBV6-2 or TRBV6-3 and J usage is TRBJ2-1; D unresolved. The CDR3 is 11 residues long. Germline V lookup: CDR1 MNHEY, CDR2 SVGEGT. Trimming removed 8 bases at V and 6 bases at J, with 8 bases between.

This clonotype showed up just a few times. The rearrangement uses TRBV4-2 and TRBJ1-2; perhaps TRBD1 as D (6 bases). Trimming left V 0 bases short and J 1 base short, with 9 bases between. This CDR3 contains 15 residues. Germline CDR1 is LGHNA and CDR2 is YNFKEQ. CDR3 DNA: TGTGCCAGCAGCCAAGAGGACAGCCTTAACTATGGCTACACCTTC. Translating it yields CASSQEDSLNYGYTF.

This clonotype appeared a few times. This rearrangement joins TRBV20-1 to TRBJ2-5; TRBD2 aligns across 7 bases. Germline CDR1 is DFQATT and CDR2 is SNEGSKA (reference sequence). V gave up 4 bases and J gave up 0 bases; unmatched junction bases: 2. The CDR3 has 13 residues. DNA for the CDR3: TGCAGTGCTAAGGGACTACACCAAGAGACCCAGTACTTC. The encoded protein is CSAKGLHQETQYF.

V is TRBV11-1 and J is TRBJ2-5, with 7 bases lining up with TRBD1. CDR3 length equals 18 residues. Germline loops: CDR1 SGHAT, CDR2 FQDESV (reference sequence). After removal of 1 base from V and 2 bases from J, the junction contained 13 bases not matched to a gene. The DNA of the CDR3 is TGTGCCAGCAGCTTAGTGTATCGGACAGGACCGGGACAAGAGACCCAGTACTTC. Translation: CASSLVYRTGPGQETQYF.

The V gene is TRBV4-3, the J gene TRBJ2-7; TRBD1 agrees at 8 bases. With 1 base clipped from V and 2 bases from J, the junction kept 7 bases outside the gene matches. This CDR3 comprises 16 residues. CDR1 and CDR2 (germline): LGHNA, YSLEER. The CDR3 spells CASSQVGGQAAYEQYF. CDR3 sequence (DNA): TGCGCCAGCAGCCAAGTAGGGGGACAGGCTGCCTACGAGCAGTACTTC.

The chain combines TRBV7-2 with TRBJ2-1; 7 bases match TRBD2. CDR1 and CDR2 from the germline V gene are SGHTA and FQGNSA. CDR3 length equals 17 residues. The ends lost 1 base at V and 1 base at J; junction bases unmatched: 7. The CDR3 loop reads CASSLVYLAESYNEQFF. CDR3 DNA sequence: TGTGCCAGCAGCTTAGTATATCTAGCGGAGTCCTACAATGAGCAGTTCTTC.